This entry describes one T cell receptor beta chain. As yet, its antigen is unknown. The CDR3 is 16 amino acids. With 4 bases clipped from V and 2 bases from J, the junction kept 6 bases outside the gene matches. In germline, CDR1 is SGDLS, CDR2 YYNGEE. This sample was taken from a study of cytomegalovirus exposure and HLA in healthy donors. The study, taken as a whole, reports: Links to common viral pathogens appeared, in a later analysis, for several of the most significant clusters.

The primer mix had 60 Vbeta and 13 Jbeta primers. Sequenced by immunoSEQ multiplex PCR; TCRdb stores in-frame clones only, minus some. The sample contains around 130,000 clones, over 70% of which appear only once. Sequenced input: PBMCs. The TCR sequence derives from a woman in her 40s in good health and CMV-seropositive. This rearrangement joins TRBV9 to TRBJ2-2; 9 bases match TRBD1. The CDR3 DNA sequence: TGTGCCAGCAGCCCTCGGACAGGGGAAAACACCGGGGAGCTGTTTTTT. Protein sequence: CASSPRTGENTGELFF.